This T cell receptor beta chain was captured by sequencing in a study of T cell changes during pregnancy in multiple sclerosis. Here immunoSEQ multiplex PCR was the method, and the copy in TCRdb shows in-frame clones only, minus some. The table lists around 56,000 clones, around 91% of them singletons. The CDR3 extends over 16 amino acids. The clonotype originates from a female donor with multiple sclerosis, enrolled in a pregnancy study. This rearrangement joins TRBV21-1 to TRBJ1-2; the table gives TRBD1 as D, unverified against the DNA. TRBV21-1 is an annotated pseudogene. Sequencing used peripheral blood, obtained after pregnancy. In DNA, the CDR3 is TGTGCCAGCGGGGAGCCGGGACAGCTCAAACCTTATGGCTACACCTTC. It encodes CASGEPGQLKPYGYTF.